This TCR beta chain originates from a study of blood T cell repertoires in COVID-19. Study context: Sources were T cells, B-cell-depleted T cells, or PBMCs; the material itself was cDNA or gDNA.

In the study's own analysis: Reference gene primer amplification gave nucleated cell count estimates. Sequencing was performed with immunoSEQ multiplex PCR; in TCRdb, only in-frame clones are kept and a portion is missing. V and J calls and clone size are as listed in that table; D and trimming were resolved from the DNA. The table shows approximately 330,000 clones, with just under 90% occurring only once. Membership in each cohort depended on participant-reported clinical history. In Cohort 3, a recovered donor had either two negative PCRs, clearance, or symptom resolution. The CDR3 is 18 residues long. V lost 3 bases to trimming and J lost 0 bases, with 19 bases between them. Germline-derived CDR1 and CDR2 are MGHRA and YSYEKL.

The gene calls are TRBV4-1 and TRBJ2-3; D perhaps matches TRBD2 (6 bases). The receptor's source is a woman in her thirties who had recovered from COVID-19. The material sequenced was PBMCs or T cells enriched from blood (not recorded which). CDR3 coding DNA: TGCGCCAGCAGCCACGCTACTAGCACCGACTCTAGCACAGATACGCAGTATTTT. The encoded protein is CASSHATSTDSSTDTQYF.